This entry features one T cell receptor beta chain sequence. The antigen remains undetermined. This entry comes from a study of T cells after yellow fever vaccination. Study results and caveats: The secondary response peaked faster, at day 5 versus 15, but was weaker.

Looked up from germline, CDR1 is LGHNA and CDR2 is YNFKEQ. CDR3 length: 15 amino acids. Losses at the gene ends were 9 bases for V and 5 bases for J; bases not matched to a gene: 12. Via MiXCR, TCRdb re-called the 5' RACE reads, giving one row per CDR3 protein. The repertoire holds approximately 300,000 distinct CDR3 sequences, with approximately 12% as singletons. This rearrangement joins TRBV4-2 to TRBJ2-2, with 7 positions matching TRBD2. The sample was CD4+ T cells sorted from PBMCs, taken 45 days after the yellow fever booster vaccination. This receptor was identified in a man aged 18 to 29 who received the YFV17D yellow fever vaccine. This CDR3 reads CASRNGGLRTGELFF. The DNA of the CDR3 is TGTGCCAGTCGTAACGGGGGGTTGAGGACCGGGGAGCTGTTTTTT.